These T cell receptor beta chains were read from a single sample in a study of T cell responses to AZD1222 COVID-19 vaccine. Clones were read by immunoSEQ multiplex PCR, and TCRdb kept only the in-frame ones, dropping some. This table holds fewer than 100,000 clones, around 87% found once. The sequences come from peripheral blood, collected on day 0 of AZD1222 vaccination. The receptors originated from an adult in good health. Each CDR3 is given without its conserved first and last residue. A D gene is named only where the DNA matches it firmly.

11,TRBJ2-7,TRBD1,TRBV5-6,ASNRDRGLQQY
10,TRBJ1-2,-,TRBV6-2/TRBV6-3,ASSTADYGYT
11,TRBJ1-1,-,TRBV12-3/TRBV12-4,ASSTSLNTEAF
12,TRBJ2-7,-,TRBV2,ASSQRAKTYEQY
13,TRBJ1-5,-,TRBV6-6,ASLGSPNGNQPQH
13,TRBJ1-5,-,TRBV6-5,ASRTGTDFNQPQH
12,TRBJ1-2,-,TRBV30,AWSVHGAPYGYT
17,TRBJ1-2,TRBD1,TRBV15,ATSNPHRQGAQGSYGYT
12,TRBJ1-2,-,TRBV6-6,ASSYESPHSGYT
11,TRBJ1-1,-,TRBV2,ASSERWDTEAF
13,TRBJ2-2,-,TRBV28,ASSSVMGRTGELF
14,TRBJ1-6,-,TRBV15,ATSRDSTLYNSPLH
17,TRBJ2-2,TRBD2,TRBV3-1/TRBV3-2,ASSPLSGLAGLNTGELF
11,TRBJ2-1,-,TRBV4-3,ASSQETNNEQF
17,TRBJ2-3,TRBD2,TRBV2,ASNADALAGEDPTDTQY
13,TRBJ1-1,TRBD1,TRBV10-3,AISDNQGVGTEAF
10,TRBJ1-5,-,TRBV7-2,ASSGSNQPQH
13,TRBJ1-5,TRBD1,TRBV4-1,ASSQVRQGAQPQH
10,TRBJ2-5,-,TRBV15,ATSRDGETQY
14,TRBJ2-6,-,TRBV6-5,ASSYTGLDGANVLT
14,TRBJ1-5,-,TRBV7-2,ASSLWTVYSNQPQH
13,TRBJ1-3,-,TRBV3-1/TRBV3-2,ASSLHSGAGNTIY
12,TRBJ1-5,-,TRBV19,ATLPGHSDQPQH
11,TRBJ1-6,-,TRBV27,ASSYLNNSPLH
14,TRBJ1-4,TRBD1,TRBV4-3,ASSQGTGTGDEKLF
12,TRBJ2-7,-,TRBV19,ASSGRSVGTEQY
12,TRBJ2-7,-,TRBV4-1,ASSPILRGGEQY